This record covers a single T cell receptor beta chain. The record originates from a study of blood T cell repertoires in COVID-19. TCRdb's table, derived via immunoSEQ multiplex PCR, lists solely in-frame clones and lacks some. The data show roughly 260,000 clones, with about 80% seen just once and approximately 4% held by the top ten. Allocation to cohorts depended on clinical history reported by the participants. The sequenced sample was PBMCs or T cells enriched from blood (not recorded which). The sequence came from a woman aged 40 to 55 who had been exposed to COVID-19.

The DNA for the CDR3 is TGTGCCAGTCCTCCAGGGGAGTCAGAGACCCAGTACTTC. It translates to CASPPGESETQYF. The genes are TRBV2 and TRBJ2-5, with D tentatively TRBD1 (6 bases). The CDR3 is 13 residues long. Looked up from germline, CDR1 is SNHLY and CDR2 is FYNNEI. With 9 bases removed from V and 4 bases from J, the gap between germline ends came to 15 bases. The whole variable domain, filled in from reference TRBV2 and TRBJ2-5, reads EPEVTQTPSHQVTQMGQEVILRCVPISNHLYFYWYRQILGQKVEFLVSFYNNEISEKSEIFDDQFSVERPDGSNFTLKIRSTKLEDSAMYFCASPPGESETQYFGPGTRLLVL.